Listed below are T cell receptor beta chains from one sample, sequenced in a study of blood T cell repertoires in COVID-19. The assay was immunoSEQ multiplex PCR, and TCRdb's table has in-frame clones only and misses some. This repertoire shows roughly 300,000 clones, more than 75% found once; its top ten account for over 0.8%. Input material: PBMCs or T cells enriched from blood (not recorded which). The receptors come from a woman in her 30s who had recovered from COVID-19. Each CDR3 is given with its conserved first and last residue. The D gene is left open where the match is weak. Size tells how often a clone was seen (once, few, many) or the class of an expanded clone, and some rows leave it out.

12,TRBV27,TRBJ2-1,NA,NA,TGTGCCAGCAGTTTAAACGGGAATGAGCAGTTCTTC,CASSLNGNEQFF
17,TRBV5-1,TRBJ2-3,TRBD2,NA,TGCGCCAGCAGCCCCCTGGGGGGGTCGGTTATCACAGATACGCAGTATTTT,CASSPLGGSVITDTQYF
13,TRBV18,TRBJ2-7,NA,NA,TGTGCCAGCTCACCACGGCAGGGGAACGAGCAGTACTTC,CASSPRQGNEQYF
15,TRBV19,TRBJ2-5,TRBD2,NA,TGTGCCAGTAGTACTAGCGGGGGGTTCCAAGAGACCCAGTACTTC,CASSTSGGFQETQYF
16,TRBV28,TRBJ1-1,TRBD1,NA,TGTGCCAGCAGTCAAAACAGGGGTTTCATGAACACTGAAGCTTTCTTT,CASSQNRGFMNTEAFF
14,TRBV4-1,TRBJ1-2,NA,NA,TGCGCCAGCAGCCAAGTCGCAGGGGCGCCCGGCTACACCTTC,CASSQVAGAPGYTF
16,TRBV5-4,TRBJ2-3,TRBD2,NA,TGTGCCAGCAGTTTCCAGCGGGGGGGCGGCGAAGATACGCAGTATTTT,CASSFQRGGGEDTQYF
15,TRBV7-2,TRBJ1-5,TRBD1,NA,TGTGCCAGCAGCCCGACAGGGCTCAACAATCAGCCCCAGCATTTT,CASSPTGLNNQPQHF
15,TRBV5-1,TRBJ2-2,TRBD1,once,TGCGCCAGCAGCTTGGGACAGGGCGCTTCCGGGGAGCTGTTTTTT,CASSLGQGASGELFF
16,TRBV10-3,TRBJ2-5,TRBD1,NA,TGTGCCATCAGTGACCCGGTCAGGGACAGACAAGAGACCCAGTACTTC,CAISDPVRDRQETQYF
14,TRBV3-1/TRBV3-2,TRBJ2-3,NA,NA,TGTGCCAGCAGTCGACTCGGATTACACGATACGCAGTATTTT,CASSRLGLHDTQYF
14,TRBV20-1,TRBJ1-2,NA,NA,TGCAGTGCTAGTCCACAGGGCAGCGGCTATGGCTACACCTTC,CSASPQGSGYGYTF
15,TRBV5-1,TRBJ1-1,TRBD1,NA,TGCGCCAGCGGATTACCGGGACAGGGGAACACTGAAGCTTTCTTT,CASGLPGQGNTEAFF
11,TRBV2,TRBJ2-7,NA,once,TGTGCCAGCAAGACTGCCTACGAGCAGTACTTC,CASKTAYEQYF
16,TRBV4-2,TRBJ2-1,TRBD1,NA,TGTGCCAGCAGCCAATGGGAGACAGGGGGCGGCAATGAGCAGTTCTTC,CASSQWETGGGNEQFF
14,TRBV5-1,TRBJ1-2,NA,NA,TGCGCCAGCAGCACCGGACAGTCTAACTATGGCTACACCTTC,CASSTGQSNYGYTF
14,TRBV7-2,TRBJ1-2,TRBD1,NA,TGTGCCAGCAGCTTCGCCGGACAGGGGGATGGCTACACCTTC,CASSFAGQGDGYTF
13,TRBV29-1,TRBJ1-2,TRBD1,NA,TGCAGCGTTGGGACAGGGACGGGCTATGGCTACACCTTC,CSVGTGTGYGYTF
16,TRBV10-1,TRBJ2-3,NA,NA,TGCGCCAGCAGTCCAACCTCCCGTTCGGGCACAGATACGCAGTATTTT,CASSPTSRSGTDTQYF
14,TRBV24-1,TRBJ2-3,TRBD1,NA,TGTGCCACCAGGAAGACAGGGGGCACAGATACGCAGTATTTT,CATRKTGGTDTQYF
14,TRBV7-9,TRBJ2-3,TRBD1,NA,TGTGCCAGCACCCGGGACAGGTTATCAGATACGCAGTATTTT,CASTRDRLSDTQYF
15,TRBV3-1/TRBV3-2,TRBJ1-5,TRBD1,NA,TGTGCCAGCAGCCAAGGACAGGGTGGCAATCAGCCCCAGCATTTT,CASSQGQGGNQPQHF
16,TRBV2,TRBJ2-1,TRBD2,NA,TGTGCCAGCAGCTCTCGACTAGCGGGGGCCCGGGGTGAGCAGTTCTTC,CASSSRLAGARGEQFF
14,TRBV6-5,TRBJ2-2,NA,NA,TGTGCCAGCAGGGCTCCAGGGTCGACCGGGGAGCTGTTTTTT,CASRAPGSTGELFF